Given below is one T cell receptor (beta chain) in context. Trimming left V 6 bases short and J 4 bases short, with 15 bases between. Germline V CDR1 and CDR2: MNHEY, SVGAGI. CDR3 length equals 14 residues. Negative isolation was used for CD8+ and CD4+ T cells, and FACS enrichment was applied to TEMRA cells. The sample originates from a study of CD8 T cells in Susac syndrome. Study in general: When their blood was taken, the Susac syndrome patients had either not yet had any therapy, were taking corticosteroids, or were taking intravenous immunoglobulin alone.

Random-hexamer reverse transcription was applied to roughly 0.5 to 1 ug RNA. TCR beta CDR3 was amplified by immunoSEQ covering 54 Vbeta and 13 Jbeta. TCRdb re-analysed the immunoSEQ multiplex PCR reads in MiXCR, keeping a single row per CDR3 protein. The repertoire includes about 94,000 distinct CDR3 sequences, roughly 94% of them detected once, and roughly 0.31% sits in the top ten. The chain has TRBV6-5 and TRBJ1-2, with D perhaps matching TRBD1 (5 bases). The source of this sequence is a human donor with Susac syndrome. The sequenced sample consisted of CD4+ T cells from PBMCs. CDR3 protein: CASRTADFVYGYTF. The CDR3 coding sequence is TGTGCCAGCAGGACAGCTGATTTTGTCTATGGCTACACCTTC.